This T cell receptor (beta chain) is drawn from a study of CD8+ T cells in alopecia areata. As to this clone: Its specificity is unknown.

CDR1 is SEHNR and CDR2 is FQNEAQ in the germline V gene (reference sequence). Trimming took off 3 bases at V and 0 bases at J, with 11 bases between the two ends. The CDR3 contains 15 residues. Isolated RNA was reverse transcribed into cDNA used as the sequencing template. Libraries were prepared by immunoSEQ multiplex PCR; TCRdb keeps only in-frame clonotypes and omits some of them. The sample consists of approximately 150,000 clones, about 61% of them appearing once. Study conclusions and caveats: Administration of tofacitinib significantly diminished scalp clonality and expanded CD8+ clones within the top 100.

Treatment of the sample: oral pan-JAK inhibitor, 5-10 mg twice daily. The rearrangement uses TRBV7-9 and TRBJ1-1; D ambiguous. The sample was CD4+ T cells sorted from blood, taken between weeks 55 and 65, from a patient treated with tofacitinib. The origin of this receptor is a human donor with alopecia areata. CDR3 DNA: TGTGCCAGCAGCTTCACGGGAGGCATGAACACTGAAGCTTTCTTT. Translation: CASSFTGGMNTEAFF. Together with reference TRBV7-9 and TRBJ1-1, the CDR3 gives the full variable domain: DTGVSQNPRHKITKRGQNVTFRCDPISEHNRLYWYRQTLGQGPEFLTYFQNEAQLEKSRLLSDRFSAERPKGSFSTLEIQRTEQGDSAMYLCASSFTGGMNTEAFFGQGTRLTVV.